Listed below are T cell receptor beta chains from one sample, sequenced in a study of CD8+ T cells in alopecia areata. Measured with immunoSEQ multiplex PCR; TCRdb has only the in-frame clones, and not every one. The table has 150,000 to 200,000 clones, around 60% seen once; the top ten hold around 13%. This specimen consisted of CD8+ T cells sorted from blood, obtained at week 24, from a patient treated with tofacitinib. The receptors come from a human donor with alopecia areata. The CDR3 runs from the conserved cysteine through the conserved F or W. D genes are given only for firm matches. Clone size is given for some rows only: seen once, a few or many times, or a class if the clone is expanded.

j_call: TRBJ2-5
cdr3_length: 13
v_call: TRBV13
d_call: NA
clone_size: few
cdr3_aa: CASSLGPTETQYF
cdr3_nt: TGTGCCAGCAGCTTAGGCCCCACCGAGACCCAGTACTTC

j_call: TRBJ2-1
cdr3_length: 11
v_call: TRBV14
d_call: NA
clone_size: few
cdr3_aa: CASSQAHEQFF
cdr3_nt: TGTGCCAGCAGCCAAGCACACGAGCAGTTCTTC

j_call: TRBJ1-2
cdr3_length: 16
v_call: TRBV6-5
d_call: NA
clone_size: NA
cdr3_aa: CASSYSNLRANYGYTF
cdr3_nt: TGTGCCAGCAGTTACTCGAATCTCAGGGCCAACTATGGCTACACCTTC

j_call: TRBJ2-7
cdr3_length: 13
v_call: TRBV25-1
d_call: NA
clone_size: NA
cdr3_aa: CASSDPKGSEQYF
cdr3_nt: TGTGCCAGCAGTGACCCGAAGGGAAGCGAGCAGTACTTC

j_call: TRBJ1-5
cdr3_length: 17
v_call: TRBV2
d_call: NA
clone_size: NA
cdr3_aa: CASSVIQGSNSNQPQHF
cdr3_nt: TGTGCCAGCAGTGTAATACAAGGGTCGAATAGCAATCAGCCCCAGCATTTT

j_call: TRBJ2-2
cdr3_length: 17
v_call: TRBV29-1
d_call: TRBD1
clone_size: once
cdr3_aa: CSVELPPDRVNTGELFF
cdr3_nt: TGCAGCGTTGAGCTACCCCCGGACAGGGTCAACACCGGGGAGCTGTTTTTT

j_call: TRBJ2-3
cdr3_length: 14
v_call: TRBV4-1
d_call: NA
clone_size: NA
cdr3_aa: CASSRPGGGSTQYF
cdr3_nt: TGCGCCAGCAGCCGACCAGGAGGGGGCTCTACGCAGTATTTT

j_call: TRBJ2-3
cdr3_length: 13
v_call: TRBV4-2
d_call: TRBD2
clone_size: few
cdr3_aa: CASSGGGADTQYF
cdr3_nt: TGTGCCAGCAGCGGCGGGGGGGCTGATACGCAGTATTTT

j_call: TRBJ1-4
cdr3_length: 14
v_call: TRBV5-3
d_call: NA
clone_size: NA
cdr3_aa: CASSQPTGGEKLFF
cdr3_nt: TGTGCCAGCAGCCAACCAACAGGAGGTGAAAAACTGTTTTTT

j_call: TRBJ1-5
cdr3_length: 15
v_call: TRBV15
d_call: TRBD1
clone_size: NA
cdr3_aa: CATSRAQGAWQPQHF
cdr3_nt: TGTGCCACCAGCAGAGCGCAGGGGGCCTGGCAGCCCCAGCATTTT

j_call: TRBJ2-1
cdr3_length: 14
v_call: TRBV6-6
d_call: NA
clone_size: NA
cdr3_aa: CASPITTDYNEQFF
cdr3_nt: TGTGCCAGCCCAATCACCACTGACTACAATGAGCAGTTCTTC

j_call: TRBJ2-1
cdr3_length: 16
v_call: TRBV7-9
d_call: TRBD1
clone_size: few
cdr3_aa: CASSPPTGPSYNEQFF
cdr3_nt: TGTGCCAGCAGCCCCCCGACAGGGCCCTCCTACAATGAGCAGTTCTTC

j_call: TRBJ2-1
cdr3_length: 16
v_call: TRBV29-1
d_call: TRBD1
clone_size: few
cdr3_aa: CSVGGATGQKRNEQFF
cdr3_nt: TGCAGCGTTGGAGGGGCCACGGGACAGAAACGTAATGAGCAGTTCTTC

j_call: TRBJ2-2
cdr3_length: 14
v_call: TRBV6-1
d_call: TRBD1
clone_size: many
cdr3_aa: CASSGTGDTGELFF
cdr3_nt: TGTGCCAGCAGTGGGACAGGGGACACCGGGGAGCTGTTTTTT

j_call: TRBJ2-1
cdr3_length: 17
v_call: TRBV10-3
d_call: NA
clone_size: many
cdr3_aa: CAISESMAGEMYNEQFF
cdr3_nt: TGTGCCATCAGTGAGTCGATGGCAGGCGAAATGTACAATGAGCAGTTCTTC

j_call: TRBJ2-6
cdr3_length: 14
v_call: TRBV9
d_call: NA
clone_size: NA
cdr3_aa: CASSALAESDVLTF
cdr3_nt: TGTGCCAGCAGCGCGTTGGCAGAATCGGACGTCCTGACTTTC

j_call: TRBJ1-1
cdr3_length: 14
v_call: TRBV29-1
d_call: TRBD1
clone_size: few
cdr3_aa: CSVTIWDRPLEAFF
cdr3_nt: TGCAGCGTGACAATATGGGACAGACCTCTCGAAGCTTTCTTT

j_call: TRBJ1-1
cdr3_length: 13
v_call: TRBV7-9
d_call: NA
clone_size: few
cdr3_aa: CASSLGGPVEAFF
cdr3_nt: TGTGCCAGCAGCTTAGGGGGGCCGGTGGAGGCTTTCTTT

j_call: TRBJ2-5
cdr3_length: 12
v_call: TRBV29-1
d_call: TRBD1
clone_size: few
cdr3_aa: CSVDRGEETQYF
cdr3_nt: TGCAGCGTGGACAGGGGGGAAGAGACCCAGTACTTC

j_call: TRBJ1-2
cdr3_length: 11
v_call: TRBV29-1
d_call: TRBD1
clone_size: NA
cdr3_aa: CSVPRRDRLVF
cdr3_nt: TGCAGCGTGCCCCGACGGGACAGACTTGTTTTC

j_call: TRBJ2-3
cdr3_length: 18
v_call: TRBV15
d_call: TRBD1
clone_size: NA
cdr3_aa: CATSRDEGTGLLTDTQYF
cdr3_nt: TGTGCCACCAGCAGGGACGAAGGGACAGGCCTACTCACAGATACGCAGTATTTT

j_call: TRBJ2-1
cdr3_length: 14
v_call: TRBV2
d_call: NA
clone_size: few
cdr3_aa: CASSERVADNEQFF
cdr3_nt: TGTGCCAGCAGTGAGAGGGTGGCAGACAATGAGCAGTTCTTC

j_call: TRBJ2-7
cdr3_length: 14
v_call: TRBV7-9
d_call: TRBD1
clone_size: NA
cdr3_aa: CASSSGQASYEQYF
cdr3_nt: TGTGCCAGCAGCTCGGGACAGGCCTCCTACGAGCAGTACTTC

j_call: TRBJ1-3
cdr3_length: 15
v_call: TRBV5-6
d_call: TRBD1
clone_size: NA
cdr3_aa: CASSFGQGAGNTIYF
cdr3_nt: TGTGCCAGCAGCTTCGGTCAGGGGGCTGGAAACACCATATATTTT